These T cell receptor beta chains were read from a single sample in a study of molecular identifiers for immune sequencing clone quantification. A single record per CDR3 protein comes from TCRdb applying MiXCR to the PCR reads. The sample comprises about 320,000 distinct CDR3 sequences, about a quarter of which are singletons, and around 0.76% rests with the top ten. The sample taken for sequencing was naive CD8+ T cells from blood, with Jurkat cell RNA spiked in. These receptors all stem from a human donor in good health. Some libraries in this study had Jurkat cell RNA spiked in. Both conserved end residues are part of each CDR3. Fields, in order: J gene, V gene, CDR3 protein.

j_call: TRBJ2-5
v_call: TRBV20-1
cdr3_aa: CSAAQETQHF

j_call: TRBJ2-5
v_call: TRBV11-2
cdr3_aa: CASSRGLAGQETQYF

j_call: TRBJ2-1
v_call: TRBV7-9
cdr3_aa: CASSRGVRSSEQFF

j_call: TRBJ2-7
v_call: TRBV29-1
cdr3_aa: CSVAGGRGEQYF

j_call: TRBJ1-1
v_call: TRBV19
cdr3_aa: CASSISNLGAFF

j_call: TRBJ2-7
v_call: TRBV19
cdr3_aa: CASSIAGRYEQYF

j_call: TRBJ2-3
v_call: TRBV30
cdr3_aa: CAWTQGAGGTDTQYF

j_call: TRBJ2-3
v_call: TRBV28
cdr3_aa: CASRRRSSTDTQYF

j_call: TRBJ1-1
v_call: TRBV29-1
cdr3_aa: CSVESLNTEAFF

j_call: TRBJ2-7
v_call: TRBV4-2
cdr3_aa: CASSPRDTQREQYF

j_call: TRBJ2-5
v_call: TRBV7-9
cdr3_aa: CASSLAWSVETQYF

j_call: TRBJ1-4
v_call: TRBV29-1
cdr3_aa: CSVVESNEKLFF

j_call: TRBJ2-5
v_call: TRBV27
cdr3_aa: CASSSTLAGLRETQYF

j_call: TRBJ2-7
v_call: TRBV10-3
cdr3_aa: CAISDWDSSDYEQYF

j_call: TRBJ2-7
v_call: TRBV30
cdr3_aa: CAWGTGLSSYEQYF

j_call: TRBJ2-4
v_call: TRBV19
cdr3_aa: CASSAAGLDIQYF

j_call: TRBJ2-7
v_call: TRBV20-1
cdr3_aa: CSARYLGGGAGTTSSYEQYF

j_call: TRBJ2-7
v_call: TRBV27
cdr3_aa: CASSQIPGLAGGLTYEQYF

j_call: TRBJ2-1
v_call: TRBV6-5
cdr3_aa: CASSYSGLGVEQFF

j_call: TRBJ2-5
v_call: TRBV7-8
cdr3_aa: CASSPPATQETQYF

j_call: TRBJ2-5
v_call: TRBV28
cdr3_aa: CATQLQRDGQETQYF

j_call: TRBJ2-3
v_call: TRBV28
cdr3_aa: CASSSRTSYVTDTQYF

j_call: TRBJ2-5
v_call: TRBV7-9
cdr3_aa: CASGREGETQYF

j_call: TRBJ2-7
v_call: TRBV15
cdr3_aa: CATSSSLSYEQYF

j_call: TRBJ2-3
v_call: TRBV7-9
cdr3_aa: CASSHHHRLETPDTQYF

j_call: TRBJ2-7
v_call: TRBV30
cdr3_aa: CAWSPPKYRDVHLQQYF

j_call: TRBJ2-7
v_call: TRBV7-9
cdr3_aa: CASSLGPGLLNEQYF

j_call: TRBJ1-1
v_call: TRBV27
cdr3_aa: CASGFGPPPDAFF

j_call: TRBJ2-7
v_call: TRBV5-1
cdr3_aa: CASSSEAGYSYEQYF

j_call: TRBJ1-1
v_call: TRBV7-9
cdr3_aa: CASMLGETEAFF

j_call: TRBJ2-3
v_call: TRBV5-1
cdr3_aa: CASSPTGTSGTDTQYF

j_call: TRBJ2-7
v_call: TRBV6-2/TRBV6-3
cdr3_aa: CPTRPRDANYEQYF

j_call: TRBJ1-1
v_call: TRBV5-5
cdr3_aa: CASSLDSNMNIEAFF

j_call: TRBJ2-7
v_call: TRBV19
cdr3_aa: CASSIGAVSYEQYF

j_call: TRBJ2-3
v_call: TRBV5-6
cdr3_aa: CASSSSPAARTQYF

j_call: TRBJ2-3
v_call: TRBV27
cdr3_aa: CASSIRTSTDTQYF

j_call: TRBJ2-7
v_call: TRBV14
cdr3_aa: CASSPSGNVWYEQYF

j_call: TRBJ2-7
v_call: TRBV7-9
cdr3_aa: CASSPGRFDYEQYF

j_call: TRBJ2-3
v_call: TRBV7-9
cdr3_aa: CASSPYWGQDGDTQYF

j_call: TRBJ2-7
v_call: TRBV4-1
cdr3_aa: CASSMSNRPTSYEQYF

j_call: TRBJ2-7
v_call: TRBV7-9
cdr3_aa: CASVGPVSYEQYF

j_call: TRBJ2-6
v_call: TRBV5-4
cdr3_aa: CASSLLGGGSGANVLTF

j_call: TRBJ2-2
v_call: TRBV3-1
cdr3_aa: CASSGGQGSGELFF

j_call: TRBJ1-5
v_call: TRBV30
cdr3_aa: CAWNEVSNQPQHF

j_call: TRBJ1-5
v_call: TRBV19
cdr3_aa: CASSIERGGEVSNQPQHF

j_call: TRBJ1-1
v_call: TRBV4-2
cdr3_aa: CASSQYPSTAAFF

j_call: TRBJ2-3
v_call: TRBV11-2
cdr3_aa: CASSLIRQATQYF

j_call: TRBJ2-7
v_call: TRBV7-9
cdr3_aa: CASSGGGQGYEQYF

j_call: TRBJ2-1
v_call: TRBV27
cdr3_aa: CASSQGLAWSEQFF